This TCR beta chain was sequenced in a study of beta chain features in type 1 diabetes. Germline loops: CDR1 SQVTM, CDR2 ANQGSEA. The ends were cut back, 7 bases at V and 1 base at J, with 11 bases in the middle. There are 12 residues in the CDR3. The whole isolated RNA underwent reverse transcription, so sequencing captured expressed TCRB transcripts. TCRdb keeps only in-frame clones here, not all; method: immunoSEQ multiplex PCR. This sample has 400,000 to 550,000 clones, with over 10% found just once. This clone has a handful of counts. Its antigen is currently unknown. Sorting gave populations that all exceeded 95% purity. Findings of the study overall: Compared to healthy donors, patients appeared to have naive, central memory and Treg TCRB repertoires that were more alike. People with Type 1 diabetes carried modestly yet significantly shorter TCRB CDR3s in all four CD4+ subsets.

The chain links TRBV29-1 to TRBJ2-7, with TRBD2 as a possible D gene (5 bases). The sequenced sample was naive CD4+ T cells from blood. This sequence originates from a woman in her late teens or twenties in good health. The CDR3 DNA follows: TGCAGCGGTCGGGATCCTTCCTACGAGCAGTACTTC. This sequence encodes CSGRDPSYEQYF.